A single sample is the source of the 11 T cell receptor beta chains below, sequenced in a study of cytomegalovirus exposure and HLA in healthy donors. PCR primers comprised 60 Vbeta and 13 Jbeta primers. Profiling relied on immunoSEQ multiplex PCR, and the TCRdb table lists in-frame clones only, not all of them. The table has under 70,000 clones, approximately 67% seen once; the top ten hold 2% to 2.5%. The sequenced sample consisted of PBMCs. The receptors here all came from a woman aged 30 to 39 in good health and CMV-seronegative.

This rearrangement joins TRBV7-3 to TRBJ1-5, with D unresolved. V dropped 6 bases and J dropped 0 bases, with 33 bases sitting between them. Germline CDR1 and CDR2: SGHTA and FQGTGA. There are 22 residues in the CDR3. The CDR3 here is CASSKTWAGWTAPINSNQPQHF. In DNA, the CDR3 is TGTGCCAGCAGTAAAACGTGGGCGGGTTGGACTGCCCCAATTAATAGCAATCAGCCCCAGCATTTT.

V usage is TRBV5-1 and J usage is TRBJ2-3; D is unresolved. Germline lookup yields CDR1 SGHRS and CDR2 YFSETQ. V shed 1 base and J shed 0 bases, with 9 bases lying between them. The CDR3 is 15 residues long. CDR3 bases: TGCGCCAGCAGCTTGTTATCAGGTAGCACAGATACGCAGTATTTT. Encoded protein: CASSLLSGSTDTQYF.

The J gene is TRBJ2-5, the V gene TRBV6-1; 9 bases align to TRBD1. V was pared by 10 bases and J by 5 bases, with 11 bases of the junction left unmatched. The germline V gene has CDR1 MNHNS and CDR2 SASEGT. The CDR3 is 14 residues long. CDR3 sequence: CATERDRATETQYF. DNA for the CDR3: TGTGCCACAGAACGGGACAGGGCTACCGAGACCCAGTACTTC.

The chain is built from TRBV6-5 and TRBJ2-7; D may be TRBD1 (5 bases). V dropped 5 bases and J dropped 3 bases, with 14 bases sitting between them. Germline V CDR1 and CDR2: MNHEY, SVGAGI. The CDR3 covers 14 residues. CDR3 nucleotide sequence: TGTGCCAGCAGTAAGGGGTGGGTGAGCTACGAGCAGTACTTC. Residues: CASSKGWVSYEQYF.

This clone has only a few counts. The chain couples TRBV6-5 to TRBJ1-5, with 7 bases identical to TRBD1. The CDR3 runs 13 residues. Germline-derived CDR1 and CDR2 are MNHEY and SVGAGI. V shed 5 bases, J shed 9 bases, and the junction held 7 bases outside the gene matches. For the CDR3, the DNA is TGTGCCAGCAGTCGACAGGGCCAGGGGCCCCAGCATTTT. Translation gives CASSRQGQGPQHF.

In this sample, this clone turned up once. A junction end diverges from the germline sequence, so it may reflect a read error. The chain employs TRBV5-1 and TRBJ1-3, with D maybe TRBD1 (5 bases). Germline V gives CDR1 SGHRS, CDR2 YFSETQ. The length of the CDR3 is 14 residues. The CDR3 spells CASRRWGTGNTIYF. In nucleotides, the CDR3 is TGTGCCAGCCGACGTTGGGGCACTGGAAACACCATATATTTT.

CDR3 bases: TGCGCCAGTTCACAGGGGGCGCGGGGCTACACCTTC. It is translated as CASSQGARGYTF. V is TRBV4-1 and J is TRBJ1-2, with 9 bases fitting TRBD1. J gave up 8 bases and V 9 bases, and 7 bases lay outside the gene matches. CDR3 length equals 12 residues. Germline CDR1 and CDR2: MGHRA and YSYEKL.

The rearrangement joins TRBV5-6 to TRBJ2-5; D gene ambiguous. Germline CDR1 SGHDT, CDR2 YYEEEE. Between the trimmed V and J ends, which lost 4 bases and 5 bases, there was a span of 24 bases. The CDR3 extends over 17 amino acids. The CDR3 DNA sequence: TGTGCCAGCAGCCCCGGCCCCCTGCTTGCCGCACAGGAGACCCAGTACTTC. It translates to CASSPGPLLAAQETQYF.

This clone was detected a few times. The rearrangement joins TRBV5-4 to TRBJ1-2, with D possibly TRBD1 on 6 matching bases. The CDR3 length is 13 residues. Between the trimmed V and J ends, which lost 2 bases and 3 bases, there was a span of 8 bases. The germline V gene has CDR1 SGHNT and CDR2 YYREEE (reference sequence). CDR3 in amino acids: CASSFPGDYGYTF. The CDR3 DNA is TGTGCCAGCAGCTTCCCAGGGGACTATGGCTACACCTTC. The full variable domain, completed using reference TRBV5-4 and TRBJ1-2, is ETGVTQSPTHLIKTRGQQVTLRCSSQSGHNTVSWYQQALGQGPQFIFQYYREEENGRGNFPPRFSGLQFPNYSSELNVNALELDDSALYLCASSFPGDYGYTFGSGTRLTVV.

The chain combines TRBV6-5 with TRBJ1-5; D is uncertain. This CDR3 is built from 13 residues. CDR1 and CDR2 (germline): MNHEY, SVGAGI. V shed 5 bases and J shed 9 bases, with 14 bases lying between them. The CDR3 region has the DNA TGTGCCAGCAGTGAAGCGAGGGATCCGCCCCAGCATTTT. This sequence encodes CASSEARDPPQHF.

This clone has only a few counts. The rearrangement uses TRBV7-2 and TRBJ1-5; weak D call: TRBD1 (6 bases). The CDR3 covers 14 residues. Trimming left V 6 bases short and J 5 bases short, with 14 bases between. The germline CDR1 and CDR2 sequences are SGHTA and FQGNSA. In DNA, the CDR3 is TGTGCCAGCAGTTGGTTAGGGGGAGATCAGCCCCAGCATTTT. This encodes CASSWLGGDQPQHF.